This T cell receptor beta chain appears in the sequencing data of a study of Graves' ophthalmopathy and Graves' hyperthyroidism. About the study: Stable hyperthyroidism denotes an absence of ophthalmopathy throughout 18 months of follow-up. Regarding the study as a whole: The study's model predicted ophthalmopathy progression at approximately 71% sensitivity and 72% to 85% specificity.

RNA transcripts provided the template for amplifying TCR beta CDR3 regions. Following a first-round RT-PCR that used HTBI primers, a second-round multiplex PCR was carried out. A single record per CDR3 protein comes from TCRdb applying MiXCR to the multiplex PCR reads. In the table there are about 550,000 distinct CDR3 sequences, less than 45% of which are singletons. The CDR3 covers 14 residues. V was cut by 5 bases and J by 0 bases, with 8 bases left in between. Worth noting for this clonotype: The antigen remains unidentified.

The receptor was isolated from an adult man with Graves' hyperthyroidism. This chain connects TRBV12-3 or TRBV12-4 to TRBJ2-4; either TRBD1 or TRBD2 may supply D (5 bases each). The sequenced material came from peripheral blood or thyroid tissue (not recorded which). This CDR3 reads CASSEGTAKNIQYF. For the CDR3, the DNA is TGTGCCAGCAGTGAAGGGACAGCCAAAAACATTCAGTACTTC.